The 9 T cell receptor beta chains below all came from one sample that was sequenced in a study of blood T cell repertoires in COVID-19 (dated by TCRdb to about 2020). Preparation of the library involved the immunoSEQ multiplex PCR assay. TCRdb obtained this table from immuneACCESS and retained in-frame rearrangements with V and J assigned. These tables miss some clones; where compared with another copy, unresolved V genes account for less than half of the shortfall, and the remainder is unexplained. The sample table contains 110,000 or so clones; only one count was recorded for around 90% of them. The top ten clonotypes cover 4.6% of the sample. Specimen: peripheral blood. Receptor source: a woman in her 50s with acute or convalescent COVID-19.

V and J are TRBV6-6 and TRBJ1-5; TRBD1 agrees at 9 bases. J was trimmed by 1 base and V by 5 bases; bases with no gene match: 9. This CDR3 is built from 17 residues. From germline, CDR1 is MNHNY and CDR2 SVGAGI (reference sequence). CDR3 DNA: TGTGCCAGCAGTCGAAGCAAAACAGGGGGCAGCAATCAGCCCCAGCATTTT. This gives the protein CASSRSKTGGSNQPQHF.

The chain couples TRBV30 to TRBJ1-1; D gene ambiguous. Per the germline V gene, CDR1 is GTSNPN and CDR2 is SVGIG (reference sequence). The CDR3 length is 9 residues. Trimming pared 8 bases from V and 2 bases from J, leaving 3 bases between. The CDR3 loop is CALNTEAFF. CDR3 DNA: TGTGCCCTTAACACTGAAGCTTTCTTT.

V is TRBV4-1 and J is TRBJ2-1; 7 bases align to TRBD1. CDR1 is MGHRA and CDR2 is YSYEKL in the germline V gene. The CDR3 covers 14 residues. V shed 4 bases and J 5 bases; nucleotides not matched to a gene: 5. CDR3 sequence (DNA): TGCGCCAGCAGCCTTCGGGACAGAGACAATGAGCAGTTCTTC. It translates to CASSLRDRDNEQFF.

The V gene is TRBV7-5, the J gene TRBJ1-1; the listed D gene, TRBD1, was not tested against the DNA. TRBV7-5 is listed as a pseudogene. This CDR3 comprises 17 residues. The CDR3 region is CVRSPRTGLLMNTEAFF. In DNA, the CDR3 is TGTGTCAGAAGCCCCCGGACAGGACTTTTAATGAACACTGAAGCTTTCTTT.

The rearrangement uses TRBV27 and TRBJ2-2; weak D call: TRBD2 (5 bases). The CDR3 is made up of 13 amino acids. V lost 4 bases to trimming and J lost 6 bases, with 9 bases between them. CDR1 and CDR2 (germline): MNHEY, SMNVEV (reference sequence). The CDR3 coding sequence is TGTGCCAGCAGTTGGAAGAGGGCCGGGGAGCTGTTTTTT. This translates into CASSWKRAGELFF.

The V gene is TRBV19, the J gene TRBJ1-1, with 8 bases fitting TRBD1. The CDR3 is 18 amino acids. V was pared by 4 bases and J by 0 bases, with 13 bases of the junction left unmatched. Germline-derived CDR1 and CDR2 are LNHDA and SQIVND (reference sequence). Here the CDR3 DNA reads TGTGCCAGTAGTACAACCGACAGGGGTGGGACTATGAACACTGAAGCTTTCTTT. It is translated as CASSTTDRGGTMNTEAFF.

This chain links TRBV3-1 (or the pseudogene TRBV3-2) with TRBJ2-3, with TRBD2 as a possible D gene (6 bases). The length of the CDR3 is 16 residues. V was pared by 0 bases and J by 3 bases, with 13 bases between. Germline V gives CDR1 LGHDT, CDR2 YNNKEL (reference sequence). The CDR3 sequence: CASSQDRGGNTDTQYF. The CDR3 DNA is TGTGCCAGCAGCCAAGATAGAGGAGGGAATACAGATACGCAGTATTTT.

V is TRBV9 and J is TRBJ2-3; no clear D gene. The CDR3 totals 12 residues. Trimming cost V 4 bases and J 1 base, with 4 bases left between them. CDR1 is SGDLS, CDR2 YYNGEE, per germline. The CDR3 spells CASSRGTDTQYF. Here the CDR3 DNA reads TGTGCCAGCAGCCGGGGCACAGATACGCAGTATTTT.

The V and J genes are TRBV29-1 and TRBJ1-1, with TRBD1 matching 8 bases. Germline CDR1 reads SQVTM; CDR2 reads ANQGSEA. Trimming removed 6 bases from V and 5 bases from J; junction bases left unmatched: 5. CDR3 size: 12 residues. The CDR3 here is CSVWTGRTEAFF. DNA of the CDR3: TGCAGCGTCTGGACAGGGAGGACTGAAGCTTTCTTT.